The 22 T cell receptor beta chains in this list originate from one sample, sequenced in a study of spatial heterogeneity in lung cancer. Study results and caveats: For expanded intratumoral alpha and beta TCRs, counts tracked tumor mutation counts.

TCRdb recomputed calls from the 5' RACE reads with MiXCR, one row per CDR3 protein. The data contain 100,000 to 110,000 distinct CDR3 sequences, nearly 4.5% of them seen just once; the ten biggest clones take up 21%. This sample's time point: sample taken at primary tumor resection. These receptors are not linked to any known antigen. The source material was lung tumor tissue, sampled at surgery. These TCRs come from a male donor with early-stage non-small cell lung cancer.

This clonotype was seen at least ten times. The genes are TRBV5-1 and TRBJ2-6; weak D call: TRBD2 (6 bases). This CDR3 has 16 amino acids. Germline CDR1 SGHRS, CDR2 YFSETQ. Trimming took 2 bases from V and 2 from J, leaving 11 bases between them. The CDR3 sequence: CASSFNPGAGANVLTF. CDR3 in DNA: TGCGCCAGCAGCTTCAACCCGGGAGCTGGGGCCAACGTCCTGACTTTC.

This chain connects TRBV7-9 to TRBJ2-1, with 7 bases fitting TRBD1. V trimming: 5 bases; J trimming: 7 bases; junction bases outside the gene matches: 11. The CDR3 loop spans 15 amino acids. Germline CDR1 reads SEHNR; CDR2 reads FQNEAQ (reference sequence). CDR3 in DNA: TGTGCCAGCAGCCCGAGGAAGGGGGCAGGTAATGAGCAGTTCTTC. Translated, it gives CASSPRKGAGNEQFF.

This clonotype was counted a few times. This chain uses TRBV5-1 with TRBJ2-6; maybe TRBD2 (6 bases). V dropped 2 bases and J dropped 0 bases, with 15 bases sitting between them. The CDR3 length is 18 residues. Germline V gene lookup returns CDR1 SGHRS and CDR2 YFSETQ. CDR3 in DNA: TGCGCCAGCAGCTTTGTTGGGACTCTGGACTCTGGGGCCAACGTCCTGACTTTC. This gives the protein CASSFVGTLDSGANVLTF.

This clonotype occurred many times. The junction departs from germline at one end; a sequencing error may be responsible. The rearrangement links TRBV20-1 to TRBJ1-1; D unresolved. The CDR3 loop spans 11 amino acids. The V gene's germline CDR1 is DFQATT and CDR2 SNEGSKA (reference sequence). The CDR3 bases are TGCAGTGCCGAGATCCAGGATCCCACACTCTTT. Protein sequence: CSAEIQDPTLF.

This clonotype was seen ten or more times. The chain couples TRBV28 to TRBJ2-1, with D perhaps TRBD1 or TRBD2 (5 bases each). Germline CDR1 reads MDHEN; CDR2 reads SYDVKM. V dropped 3 bases and J dropped 6 bases, with 12 bases sitting between them. The CDR3 spans 14 residues. The CDR3 loop is CASSFPGPFNEQFF. CDR3 nucleotides: TGTGCCAGCAGTTTCCCGGGACCGTTCAATGAGCAGTTCTTC.

In this sample, this clonotype turned up many times. J is TRBJ2-7 and V is TRBV20-1; tentatively, D is TRBD1 (6 bases). V lost 3 bases, J lost 3 bases, and 21 bases lay in between. The CDR3 runs 16 residues. The germline V gene encodes CDR1 DFQATT and CDR2 SNEGSKA (reference sequence). CDR3 nucleotide sequence: TGCAGTGCTAGCGGGGTCGGGCAGGGGATCTTCTACGAGCAGTACTTC. Translation: CSASGVGQGIFYEQYF.

This clonotype was recorded at least ten times. In nucleotides, the CDR3 is TGTGCCAGCAGCGTAGGGGATAGCGCCCACAATGAGCAGTTCTTC. Translating it yields CASSVGDSAHNEQFF. The chain employs TRBV9 and TRBJ2-1; possibly TRBD2 for D (5 bases). Germline V gives CDR1 SGDLS, CDR2 YYNGEE. CDR3 length: 15 residues. Trimming took off 0 bases at V and 5 bases at J, with 12 bases between the two ends.

This clonotype was recorded many times. V usage is TRBV12-3 or TRBV12-4 and J usage is TRBJ2-7; D is possibly TRBD1 (6 bases). CDR3 length: 17 residues. The ends were cut back, 3 bases at V and 0 bases at J, with 18 bases in the middle. CDR3 in amino acids: CASSFSGPGGGSYEQYF. The CDR3 nucleotides are TGTGCCAGCAGTTTCTCAGGGCCTGGGGGCGGCTCCTACGAGCAGTACTTC.

Many counts were recorded for this clonotype. V is TRBV20-1 and J is TRBJ2-7, with 7 bases that match TRBD1. CDR1 is DFQATT, CDR2 SNEGSKA, per germline (reference sequence). The CDR3 runs 14 residues. The V and J ends lost 6 bases and 3 bases, in that order; junction bases with no gene match: 11. CDR3 sequence reads: CSAMGPTGDYEQYF. Written as DNA, the CDR3 is TGCAGTGCCATGGGGCCTACAGGGGACTACGAGCAGTACTTC.

This clonotype appeared a few times. The chain carries TRBV6-2 or TRBV6-3 and TRBJ2-2; a weak D match, TRBD2 (6 bases). Germline loops: CDR1 MNHEY, CDR2 SVGEGT. The CDR3 covers 13 residues. V was trimmed by 6 bases and J by 7 bases, leaving 12 bases between them. For the CDR3, the DNA is TGTGCCAGCAGCGGACTTAGCGGCGGGGAGCTGTTTTTT. It yields the protein CASSGLSGGELFF.

The chain carries TRBV25-1 and TRBJ2-1; D not certain. Trimming took off 3 bases at V and 6 bases at J, with 18 bases between the two ends. The CDR3 is made up of 16 amino acids. CDR1 and CDR2 (germline): MGHDK, SYGVNS. CDR3 protein: CASSETTLQAGNEQFF. The CDR3 DNA follows: TGTGCCAGCAGTGAGACGACCCTCCAGGCAGGCAATGAGCAGTTCTTC.

This clonotype was seen repeatedly, ten times or more. The chain is built from TRBV20-1 and TRBJ1-1; 8 bases fit TRBD1. V lost 2 bases and J lost 5; bases outside the gene matches: 4. Germline values: CDR1 DFQATT, CDR2 SNEGSKA (reference sequence). CDR3 length: 13 amino acids. CDR3 protein: CSARQGAVTEAFF. The CDR3 DNA follows: TGCAGTGCTAGACAGGGGGCGGTTACTGAAGCTTTCTTT.

This clonotype was recorded at least ten times. The gene calls are TRBV28 and TRBJ1-1; D uncertain. With 4 bases removed from V and 4 bases from J, the gap between germline ends came to 16 bases. Germline assignment: CDR1 MDHEN and CDR2 SYDVKM. There are 15 residues in the CDR3. The CDR3: CASSSQPFAATEAFF. The DNA of the CDR3 is TGTGCCAGCAGTTCCCAACCTTTTGCTGCCACTGAAGCTTTCTTT. The full variable domain, rest sourced from reference TRBV28 and TRBJ1-1, is DVKVTQSSRYLVKRTGEKVFLECVQDMDHENMFWYRQDPGLGLRLIYFSYDVKMKEKGDIPEGYSVSREKKERFSLILESASTNQTSMYLCASSSQPFAATEAFFGQGTRLTVV.

The sample holds many counts of this clonotype. The gene calls are TRBV5-1 and TRBJ2-1; D uncertain. Germline assignment: CDR1 SGHRS and CDR2 YFSETQ. This CDR3 comprises 15 residues. Between the trimmed V and J ends, which lost 4 bases and 10 bases, there was a span of 21 bases. The CDR3 DNA is TGCGCCAGCAGCAAGGGCCTCCTGAGGATTGAGGAGCAGTTCTTC. Protein: CASSKGLLRIEEQFF.

This clonotype has a count of ten or more. The chain uses TRBV7-6 and TRBJ2-3; the match to TRBD1 covers 7 bases. There are 14 residues in the CDR3. CDR1 is SGHVS, CDR2 FNYEAQ, per germline. J lost 2 bases, V lost 3 bases, and 2 bases had no gene match. CDR3 DNA: TGTGCCAGCAGCTTCAGGGGGAACACAGATACGCAGTATTTT. Its protein product is CASSFRGNTDTQYF.

This clonotype was recorded at least ten times. The chain combines TRBV10-3 with TRBJ2-1, with TRBD1 matching 8 bases. V trimming: 4 bases; J trimming: 0 bases; junction bases outside the gene matches: 8. Germline values: CDR1 ENHRY, CDR2 SYGVKD. The CDR3 runs 17 residues. The CDR3 reads CAISVTGEPSSYNEQFF. Here the CDR3 DNA reads TGTGCCATCAGTGTGACAGGGGAACCGAGCTCCTACAATGAGCAGTTCTTC.

This clonotype has at least ten counts. The J gene is TRBJ2-2, the V gene TRBV9; no clear D gene. Germline CDR1 and CDR2: SGDLS and YYNGEE. This CDR3 contains 15 residues. V was shortened by 0 bases and J by 4 bases, with 10 bases between the two germline ends. The CDR3 DNA follows: TGTGCCAGCAGCGTAGGCAGCGCGTCCACCGGGGAGCTGTTTTTT. Its translation is CASSVGSASTGELFF.

This clonotype was counted many times. V usage is TRBV29-1 and J usage is TRBJ2-2; 7 nucleotides align to TRBD1. V shed 6 bases, J shed 3 bases, and the junction held 7 bases outside the gene matches. From germline, CDR1 is SQVTM and CDR2 ANQGSEA. CDR3 size: 14 residues. The CDR3 is CSVGRDRYTGELFF. The CDR3 DNA reads as TGCAGCGTCGGCCGGGACAGATACACCGGGGAGCTGTTTTTT.

This clonotype was seen repeatedly, ten times or more. The chain carries TRBV7-9 and TRBJ1-1; no definite D call. CDR1 SEHNR and CDR2 FQNEAQ come from the germline V gene (reference sequence). V was pared by 3 bases and J by 0 bases, with 8 bases between. The CDR3 length is 14 residues. Here the CDR3 reads CASSLPKMNTEAFF. CDR3 nucleotides: TGTGCCAGCAGCTTGCCGAAAATGAACACTGAAGCTTTCTTT.

This clonotype was observed at least ten times. The V and J genes are TRBV7-2 and TRBJ2-1; 10 bases are a match to TRBD2. Trimming cost V 5 bases and J 3 bases; bases outside gene matches: 7. The CDR3 is 16 residues long. The germline gives CDR1 SGHTA, CDR2 FQGNSA. CDR3 residues: CASSIIAGGFYNEQFF. The CDR3 region has the DNA TGTGCCAGCAGCATTATAGCGGGAGGTTTCTACAATGAGCAGTTCTTC. The complete variable domain, with remaining parts taken from reference TRBV7-2 and TRBJ2-1, reads GAGVSQSPSNKVTEKGKDVELRCDPISGHTALYWYRQSLGQGLEFLIYFQGNSAPDKSGLPSDRFSAERTGGSVSTLTIQRTQQEDSAVYLCASSIIAGGFYNEQFFGPGTRLTVL.

Concerning this clonotype itself: A much larger clone is a single base away; this may be a read error. The chain recombines TRBV7-2 with TRBJ2-6; the D gene could be TRBD1 or TRBD2 (5 bases each). V lost 2 bases and J 10 bases, leaving 12 bases between the germline ends. This CDR3 spans 14 amino acids. Germline values: CDR1 SGHTA, CDR2 FQGNSA. Written as DNA, the CDR3 is TGTGCCAGCAGCTTACGTTGGGGGAAAAACGTCCTGACTTTC. Protein: CASSLRWGKNVLTF.

This clonotype was counted many times. V usage is TRBV6-5 and J usage is TRBJ2-3; TRBD2 might be the D (7 bases). Looked up from germline, CDR1 is MNHEY and CDR2 is SVGAGI. The CDR3 is 17 residues long. Trimming took off 2 bases at V and 4 bases at J, with 19 bases between the two ends. CDR3 nucleotide sequence: TGTGCCAGCAGTTACGGGCTAGCGGCCTCAGGGGCAGATACGCAGTATTTT. Protein sequence: CASSYGLAASGADTQYF.